The clone carrying this T cell receptor beta chain appeared many times. Its antigen is unknown. It was RNA transcripts that yielded the amplified TCR beta CDR3 regions. HTBI primers drove first-round RT-PCR of the TCR CDR3. TCRdb independently ran MiXCR on the multiplex PCR reads; one entry per CDR3 protein. The sample lists 350,000 to 400,000 distinct CDR3 sequences; about 19% were seen once. This record belongs to a study of T cells in Graves' hyperthyroidism and ophthalmopathy. Overall study: Any treatment followed the collection of peripheral blood at initial diagnosis.

Study-wide points: Most thyroid clonotypes expanded above 0.001 were also detected in blood. It was a median roughly 6.5 months before onset that the model predicted ophthalmopathy.

An absence of ophthalmopathy progression within 18 months meant stable Graves' hyperthyroidism. The sequenced sample was blood. The receptor was isolated from a woman between 18 and 29 years old with Graves' hyperthyroidism.

The CDR3 reads CASSVLGLAQETQYF. The CDR3 region has the DNA TGTGCCAGCAGCGTTTTGGGACTAGCACAAGAGACCCAGTACTTC. This chain links TRBV9 with TRBJ2-5; 9 nucleotides align to TRBD2. The germline V gene encodes CDR1 SGDLS and CDR2 YYNGEE. V trimming: 2 bases; J trimming: 2 bases; junction bases outside the gene matches: 4. CDR3 size: 15 residues.